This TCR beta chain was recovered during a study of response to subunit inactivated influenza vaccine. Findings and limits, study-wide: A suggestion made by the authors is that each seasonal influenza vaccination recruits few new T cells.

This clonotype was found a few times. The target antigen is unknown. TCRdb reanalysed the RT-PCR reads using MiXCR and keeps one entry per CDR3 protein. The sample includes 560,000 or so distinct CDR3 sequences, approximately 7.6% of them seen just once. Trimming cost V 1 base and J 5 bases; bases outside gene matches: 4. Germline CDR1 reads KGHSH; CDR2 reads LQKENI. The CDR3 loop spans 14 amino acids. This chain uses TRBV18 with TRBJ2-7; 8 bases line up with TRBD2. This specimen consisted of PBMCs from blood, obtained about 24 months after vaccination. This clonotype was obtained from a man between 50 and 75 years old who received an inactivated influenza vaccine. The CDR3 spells CASSPLGLENEQYF. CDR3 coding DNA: TGTGCCAGCTCACCACTGGGACTAGAGAACGAGCAGTACTTC.